This TCR beta chain was sequenced during a study of beta chain features in type 1 diabetes. Study-level findings and limits: TCRB CDR3s from Type 1 diabetes patients were moderately but significantly shorter in all four CD4+ subsets.

The investigators reverse transcribed all of the isolated RNA, so they sequenced expressed TCRB transcripts. The data were produced by immunoSEQ multiplex PCR, yet TCRdb's version contains in-frame clones alone and is incomplete. The sample carries 95,000 to 150,000 clones, roughly 15% recorded once. Sort purity for all populations was recorded as exceeding 98%. A remark on this clone: Its antigen remains unknown.

V shed 8 bases and J shed 3 bases, with 17 bases lying between them. Germline CDR1 LNHNV, CDR2 YYDKDF (reference sequence). The CDR3 spans 14 residues. The J gene is TRBJ2-7, the V gene TRBV15, with TRBD1 as a possible D gene (5 bases). The receptor comes from a man aged 25-45 years with type 1 diabetes. Sequenced input: central memory CD4+ T cells from blood. The CDR3 loop reads CATSLGLGLYEQYF. The CDR3 DNA is TGTGCCACCTCCTTGGGGCTCGGGCTCTACGAGCAGTACTTC.